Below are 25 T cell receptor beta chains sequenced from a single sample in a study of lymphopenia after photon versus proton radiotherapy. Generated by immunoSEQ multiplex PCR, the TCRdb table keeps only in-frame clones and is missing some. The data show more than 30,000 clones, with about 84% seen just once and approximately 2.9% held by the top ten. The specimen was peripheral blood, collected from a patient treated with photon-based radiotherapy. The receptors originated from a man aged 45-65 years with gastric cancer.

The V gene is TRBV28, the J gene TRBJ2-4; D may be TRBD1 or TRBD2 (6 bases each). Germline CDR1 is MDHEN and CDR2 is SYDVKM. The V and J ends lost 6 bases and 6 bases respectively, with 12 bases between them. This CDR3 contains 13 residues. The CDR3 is CASSLGGRNIQYF. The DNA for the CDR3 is TGTGCCAGCAGCCTCGGGGGCAGAAACATTCAGTACTTC.

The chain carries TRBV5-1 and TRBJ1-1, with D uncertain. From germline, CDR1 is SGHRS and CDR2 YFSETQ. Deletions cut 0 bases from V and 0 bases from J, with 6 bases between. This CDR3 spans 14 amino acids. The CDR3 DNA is TGCGCCAGCAGCTTGGGGACGGTGAACACTGAAGCTTTCTTT. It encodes CASSLGTVNTEAFF.

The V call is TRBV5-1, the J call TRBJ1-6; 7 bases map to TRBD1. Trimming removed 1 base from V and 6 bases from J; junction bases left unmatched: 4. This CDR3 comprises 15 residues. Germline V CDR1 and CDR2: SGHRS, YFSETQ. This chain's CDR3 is CASSLQGESNSPLHF. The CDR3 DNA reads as TGCGCCAGCAGCTTGCAGGGGGAGTCTAATTCACCCCTCCACTTT.

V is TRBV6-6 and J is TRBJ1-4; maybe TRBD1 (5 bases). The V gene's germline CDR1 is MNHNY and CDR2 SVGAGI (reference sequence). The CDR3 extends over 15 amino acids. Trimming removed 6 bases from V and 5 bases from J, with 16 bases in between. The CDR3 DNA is TGTGCCAGCAGCCGGACTCGGGGGATCAATGAAAAACTGTTTTTT. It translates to CASSRTRGINEKLFF.

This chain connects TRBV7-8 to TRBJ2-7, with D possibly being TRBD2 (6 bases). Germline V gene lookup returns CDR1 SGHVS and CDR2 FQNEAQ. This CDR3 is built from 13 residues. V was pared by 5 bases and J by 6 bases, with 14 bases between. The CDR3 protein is CASSLTSQGEQYF. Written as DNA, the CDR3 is TGTGCCAGCAGCCTGACTAGTCAAGGCGAGCAGTACTTC.

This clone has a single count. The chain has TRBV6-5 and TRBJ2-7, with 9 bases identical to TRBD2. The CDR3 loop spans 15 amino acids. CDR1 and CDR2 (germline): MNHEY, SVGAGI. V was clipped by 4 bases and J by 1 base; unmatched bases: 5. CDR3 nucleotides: TGTGCCAGCAGTTGGGGACTAGCAGGTTCCTACGAGCAGTACTTC. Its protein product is CASSWGLAGSYEQYF.

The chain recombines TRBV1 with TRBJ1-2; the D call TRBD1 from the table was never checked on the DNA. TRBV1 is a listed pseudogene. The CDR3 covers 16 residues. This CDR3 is CTSSPKGDRVDYGYTF. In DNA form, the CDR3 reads TGCACCAGCAGTCCTAAGGGGGACAGGGTAGACTATGGCTACACCTTC.

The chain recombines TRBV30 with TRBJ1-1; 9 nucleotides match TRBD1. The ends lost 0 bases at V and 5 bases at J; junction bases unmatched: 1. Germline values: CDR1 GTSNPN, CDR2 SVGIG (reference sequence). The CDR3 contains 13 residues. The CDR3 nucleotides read TGTGCCTGGAGTGTGGGGACAGGGACTGAAGCTTTCTTT. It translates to CAWSVGTGTEAFF. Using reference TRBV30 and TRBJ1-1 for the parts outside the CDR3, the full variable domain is SQTIHQWPATLVQPVGSPLSLECTVEGTSNPNLYWYRQAAGRGLQLLFYSVGIGQISSEVPQNLSASRPQDRQFILSSKKLLLSDSGFYLCAWSVGTGTEAFFGQGTRLTVV.

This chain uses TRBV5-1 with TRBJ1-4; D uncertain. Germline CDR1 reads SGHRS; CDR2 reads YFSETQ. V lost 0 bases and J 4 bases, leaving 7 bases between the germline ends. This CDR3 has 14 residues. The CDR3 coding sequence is TGCGCCAGCAGCTTGGGGCAGTTTAATGAAAAACTGTTTTTT. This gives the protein CASSLGQFNEKLFF.

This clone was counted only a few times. The CDR3 spells CASIAGGTDTQYF. In DNA, the CDR3 is TGTGCCAGCATAGCGGGAGGCACAGATACGCAGTATTTT. This chain links TRBV2 with TRBJ2-3, with 9 bases that match TRBD2. With V trimmed by 7 bases and J by 1 base, 0 bases remained unmatched. The CDR3 extends over 13 amino acids. Germline V gene lookup returns CDR1 SNHLY and CDR2 FYNNEI.

Here the CDR3 reads CASSWVMRSSYNEQFF. The DNA for the CDR3 is TGTGCCAGCAGCTGGGTTATGCGTAGCTCCTACAATGAGCAGTTCTTC. The J gene is TRBJ2-1, the V gene TRBV7-9, with no clear D. The CDR3 spans 16 residues. Germline V gene lookup returns CDR1 SEHNR and CDR2 FQNEAQ (reference sequence). Trimming cost V 4 bases and J 0 bases, with 13 bases left between them.

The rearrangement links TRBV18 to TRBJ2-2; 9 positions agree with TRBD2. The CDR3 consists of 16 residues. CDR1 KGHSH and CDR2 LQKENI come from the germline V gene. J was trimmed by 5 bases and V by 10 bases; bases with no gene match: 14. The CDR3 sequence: CATGDPSGRRTGELFF. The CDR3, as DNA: TGTGCCACCGGTGATCCCAGCGGGAGGAGAACCGGGGAGCTGTTTTTT.

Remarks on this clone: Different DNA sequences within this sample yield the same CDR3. The CDR3 is CATSRGDTQETQYF. DNA for the CDR3: TGTGCCACCAGCAGAGGGGACACCCAAGAGACCCAGTACTTC. The chain uses TRBV15 and TRBJ2-5; maybe TRBD1 (6 bases). CDR1 is LNHNV, CDR2 YYDKDF, per germline (reference sequence). The CDR3 covers 14 residues. Trimming removed 1 base at V and 1 base at J, with 7 bases between.

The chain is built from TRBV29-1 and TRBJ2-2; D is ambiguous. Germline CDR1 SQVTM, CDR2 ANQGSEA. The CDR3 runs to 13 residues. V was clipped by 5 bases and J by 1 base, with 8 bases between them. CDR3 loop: CSVPRENTGELFF. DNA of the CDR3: TGCAGCGTTCCTCGAGAGAACACCGGGGAGCTGTTTTTT.

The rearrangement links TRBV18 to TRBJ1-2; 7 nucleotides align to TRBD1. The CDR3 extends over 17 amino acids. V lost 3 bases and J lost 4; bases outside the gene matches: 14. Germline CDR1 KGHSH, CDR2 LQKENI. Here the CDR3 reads CASSPLWVTGMSYGYTF. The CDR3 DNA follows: TGTGCCAGCTCACCCCTGTGGGTGACAGGGATGAGCTATGGCTACACCTTC.

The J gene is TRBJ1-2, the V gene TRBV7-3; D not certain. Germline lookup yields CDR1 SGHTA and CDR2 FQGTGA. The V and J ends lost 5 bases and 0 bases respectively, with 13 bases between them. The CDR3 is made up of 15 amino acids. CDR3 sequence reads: CASSQGGRTNYGYTF. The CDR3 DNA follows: TGTGCCAGCAGCCAAGGTGGTAGGACTAACTATGGCTACACCTTC.

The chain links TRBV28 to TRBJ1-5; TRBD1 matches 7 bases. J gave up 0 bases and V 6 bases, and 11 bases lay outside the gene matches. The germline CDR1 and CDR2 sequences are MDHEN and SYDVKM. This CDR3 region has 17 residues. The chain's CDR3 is CASSSDRAIYSNQPQHF. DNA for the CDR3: TGTGCCAGCAGCAGCGACAGGGCAATTTATAGCAATCAGCCCCAGCATTTT.

The DNA of the CDR3 is TGTGCCAGCAGTTCTCGGGAAATGACAGATACGCAGTATTTT. Translated: CASSSREMTDTQYF. The rearrangement links TRBV6-1 to TRBJ2-3; possibly TRBD2 for D (5 bases). Between the trimmed V and J ends, which lost 5 bases and 3 bases, there was a span of 12 bases. Germline V gene data show CDR1 as MNHNS and CDR2 as SASEGT. The CDR3 is 14 amino acids.

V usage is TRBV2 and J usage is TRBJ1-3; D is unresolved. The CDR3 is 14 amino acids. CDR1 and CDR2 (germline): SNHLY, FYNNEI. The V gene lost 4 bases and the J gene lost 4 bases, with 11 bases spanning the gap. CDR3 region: CASSVAGSGNTIYF. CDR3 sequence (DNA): TGTGCCAGCAGTGTGGCGGGGTCCGGAAACACCATATATTTT. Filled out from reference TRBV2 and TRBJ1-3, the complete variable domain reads EPEVTQTPSHQVTQMGQEVILRCVPISNHLYFYWYRQILGQKVEFLVSFYNNEISEKSEIFDDQFSVERPDGSNFTLKIRSTKLEDSAMYFCASSVAGSGNTIYFGEGSWLTVV.

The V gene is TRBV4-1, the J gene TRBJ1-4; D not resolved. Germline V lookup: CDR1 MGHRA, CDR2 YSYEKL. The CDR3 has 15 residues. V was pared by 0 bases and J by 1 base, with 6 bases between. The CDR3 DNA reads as TGCGCCAGCAGCCAAGAGAGCTTAACTAATGAAAAACTGTTTTTT. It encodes CASSQESLTNEKLFF.

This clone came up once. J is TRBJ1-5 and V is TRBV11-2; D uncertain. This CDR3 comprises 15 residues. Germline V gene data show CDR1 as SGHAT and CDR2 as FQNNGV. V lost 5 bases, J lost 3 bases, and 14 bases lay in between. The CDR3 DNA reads TGTGCCAGCAGCCCCCCTGGGGTCTACAATCAGCCCCAGCATTTT. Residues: CASSPPGVYNQPQHF.

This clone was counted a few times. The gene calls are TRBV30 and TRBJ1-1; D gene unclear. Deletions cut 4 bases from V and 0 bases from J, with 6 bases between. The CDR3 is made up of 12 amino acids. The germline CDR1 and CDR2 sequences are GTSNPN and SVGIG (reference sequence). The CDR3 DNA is TGTGCCTGGAAGCCGATGAACACTGAAGCTTTCTTT. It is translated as CAWKPMNTEAFF.

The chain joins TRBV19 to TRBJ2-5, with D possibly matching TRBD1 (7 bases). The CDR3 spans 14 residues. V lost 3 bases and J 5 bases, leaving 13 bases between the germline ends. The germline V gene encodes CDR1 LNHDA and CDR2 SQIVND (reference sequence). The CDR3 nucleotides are TGTGCCAGTAGTATTACAGGGGACTGGGAGACCCAGTACTTC. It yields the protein CASSITGDWETQYF.

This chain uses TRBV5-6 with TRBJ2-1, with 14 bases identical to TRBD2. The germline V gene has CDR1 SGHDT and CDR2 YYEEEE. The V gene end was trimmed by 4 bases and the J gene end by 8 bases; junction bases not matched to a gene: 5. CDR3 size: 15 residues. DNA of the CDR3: TGTGCCAGCAGCCCGGGACTAGCGGGAGCCCATGAGCAGTTCTTC. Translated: CASSPGLAGAHEQFF. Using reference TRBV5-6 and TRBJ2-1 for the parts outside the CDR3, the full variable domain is DAGVTQSPTHLIKTRGQQVTLRCSPKSGHDTVSWYQQALGQGPQFIFQYYEEEERQRGNFPDRFSGHQFPNYSSELNVNALLLGDSALYLCASSPGLAGAHEQFFGPGTRLTVL.

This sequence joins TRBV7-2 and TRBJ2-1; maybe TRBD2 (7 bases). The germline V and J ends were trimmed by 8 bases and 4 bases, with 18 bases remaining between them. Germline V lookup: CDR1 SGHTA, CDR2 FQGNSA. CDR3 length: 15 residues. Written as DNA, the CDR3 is TGTGCCAGCGTACCGGACAGCGGGATATACAATGAGCAGTTCTTC. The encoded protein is CASVPDSGIYNEQFF.